Below are 18 T cell receptor beta chains sequenced from a single sample in a study of cytomegalovirus exposure and HLA in healthy donors. A multiplex PCR was run with 60 Vbeta primers and 13 Jbeta primers. Generated by immunoSEQ multiplex PCR, the TCRdb table keeps only in-frame clones and is missing some. The sample holds about 140,000 clones, 60% to 80% seen once. The source material was PBMCs. These receptors originate from a female donor in good health and CMV-seronegative.

This rearrangement joins TRBV5-4 to TRBJ1-2; D perhaps matches TRBD1 (6 bases). V was shortened by 3 bases and J by 8 bases, with 11 bases between the two germline ends. This CDR3 contains 12 residues. The germline V gene has CDR1 SGHNT and CDR2 YYREEE (reference sequence). This CDR3 is CASSSNRDGYTF. The CDR3 DNA is TGTGCCAGCAGCTCCAACAGGGACGGCTACACCTTC.

V and J are TRBV9 and TRBJ2-7, with 7 bases fitting TRBD2. The V segment lost 4 bases and the J segment 3 bases; nucleotides outside the gene matches: 13. This CDR3 is 16 amino acids long. Germline lookup yields CDR1 SGDLS and CDR2 YYNGEE. CDR3 in DNA: TGTGCCAGCAGCTCCCGGGGGGTAAGGGGCGACTACGAGCAGTACTTC. Its translation: CASSSRGVRGDYEQYF.

V gene TRBV27 combines with J gene TRBJ1-1; 8 nucleotides align to TRBD1. After removal of 3 bases from V and 4 bases from J, the junction contained 7 bases not matched to a gene. CDR1 is MNHEY, CDR2 SMNVEV, per germline (reference sequence). The CDR3 totals 15 residues. Here the CDR3 DNA reads TGTGCCAGCAGTTTCCGCAGGGGGCCTAGCACTGAAGCTTTCTTT. As protein: CASSFRRGPSTEAFF.

The chain employs TRBV7-9 and TRBJ1-5, with TRBD1 matching 8 bases. The CDR3 runs to 15 residues. Germline CDR1 SEHNR, CDR2 FQNEAQ (reference sequence). V was clipped by 5 bases and J by 3 bases; unmatched bases: 6. The CDR3 sequence: CASSQTGAINQPQHF. CDR3 bases: TGTGCCAGCAGCCAGACAGGGGCGATCAATCAGCCCCAGCATTTT.

The table lists this clone with a count of one. The genes are TRBV19 and TRBJ2-3; TRBD1 is a possible D gene (5 bases). V lost 5 bases, J lost 5 bases, and 11 bases lay in between. Germline CDR1 and CDR2: LNHDA and SQIVND (reference sequence). This CDR3 spans 13 amino acids. Here the CDR3 DNA reads TGTGCCAGTAGTGGGGCACAGCAAGATACGCAGTATTTT. Translating gives CASSGAQQDTQYF.

The chain couples TRBV6-1 to TRBJ2-5; D might be TRBD1 (6 bases). The CDR3 totals 15 residues. Trimming took off 6 bases at V and 1 base at J, with 15 bases between the two ends. Germline CDR1 is MNHNS and CDR2 is SASEGT. CDR3 sequence: CASRTTRGSQETQYF. The DNA of the CDR3 is TGTGCCAGCAGGACGACCAGGGGATCCCAAGAGACCCAGTACTTC.

This clone appeared a single time. J is TRBJ1-5 and V is TRBV19; 7 bases fit TRBD1. The CDR3 length is 15 residues. J gave up 5 bases and V 6 bases, and 10 bases lay outside the gene matches. Germline loops: CDR1 LNHDA, CDR2 SQIVND (reference sequence). CDR3 sequence: CASSLQGQPDQPQHF. The CDR3 DNA is TGTGCCAGTAGCCTCCAGGGACAGCCGGATCAGCCCCAGCATTTT. Filled out from reference TRBV19 and TRBJ1-5, the complete variable domain reads DGGITQSPKYLFRKEGQNVTLSCEQNLNHDAMYWYRQDPGQGLRLIYYSQIVNDFQKGDIAEGYSVSREKKESFPLTVTSAQKNPTAFYLCASSLQGQPDQPQHFGDGTRLSIL.

This sequence joins TRBV28 and TRBJ1-3, with a possible D match to TRBD1 (6 bases). Germline V gene data show CDR1 as MDHEN and CDR2 as SYDVKM. V was shortened by 9 bases and J by 2 bases, with 11 bases between the two germline ends. The CDR3 has 13 amino acids. The CDR3 here is CASGGDTGNTIYF. The CDR3 DNA sequence: TGTGCCAGTGGGGGGGACACTGGAAACACCATATATTTT.

This clone occurred a few times. The chain carries TRBV29-1 and TRBJ1-1, with TRBD1 matching 8 bases. CDR3 length equals 13 residues. V dropped 6 bases and J dropped 11; count of bases not matched to a gene: 14. The germline gives CDR1 SQVTM, CDR2 ANQGSEA. In DNA form, the CDR3 reads TGCAGCGTGGCTCCGGGCTTAAGACAGGGGGCTTTCTTT. This codes for CSVAPGLRQGAFF. The variable domain in full, completed from reference TRBV29-1 and TRBJ1-1, reads SAVISQKPSRDICQRGTSLTIQCQVDSQVTMMFWYRQQPGQSLTLIATANQGSEATYESGFVIDKFPISRPNLTFSTLTVSNMSPEDSSIYLCSVAPGLRQGAFFGQGTRLTVV.

The V call is TRBV18, the J call TRBJ1-5; TRBD1 might be the D (6 bases). Trimming removed 8 bases at V and 7 bases at J, with 15 bases between. Germline CDR1 and CDR2: KGHSH and LQKENI. This CDR3 is built from 13 residues. As DNA, the CDR3 is TGTGCCAGCAGCAGGGGCTTTGAGCAGCCCCAGCATTTT. Amino acid sequence: CASSRGFEQPQHF.

The chain recombines TRBV5-8 with TRBJ2-1, with TRBD2 as a possible D gene (5 bases). The length of the CDR3 is 11 residues. CDR1 is SGHTS and CDR2 is YDEGEE in the germline V gene. V was pared by 1 base and J by 11 bases, with 7 bases between. CDR3 region: CASSLKTKQFF. CDR3 DNA sequence: TGTGCCAGCAGCTTGAAGACTAAGCAGTTCTTC.

The table lists this clone with a few counts. The chain joins TRBV6-5 to TRBJ2-7; the match to TRBD2 covers 7 bases. The CDR3 loop spans 14 amino acids. The junction had 5 bases not matched to a gene; V was cut back by 1 base and J by 5 bases. Germline CDR1 reads MNHEY; CDR2 reads SVGAGI. CDR3 DNA: TGTGCCAGCAGTTACTTCGGGACTATCAACGAGCAGTACTTC. Translating it yields CASSYFGTINEQYF.

The gene calls are TRBV7-9 and TRBJ2-3; 9 positions agree with TRBD2. CDR3 size: 16 residues. Per the germline V gene, CDR1 is SEHNR and CDR2 is FQNEAQ (reference sequence). V trimming: 5 bases; J trimming: 3 bases; junction bases outside the gene matches: 9. CDR3 in amino acids: CASSQRAGGSTDTQYF. As DNA, the CDR3 is TGTGCCAGCAGCCAAAGGGCGGGGGGGTCGACAGATACGCAGTATTTT.

The CDR3 loop reads CASSSILDRYYGYTF. CDR3 in DNA: TGTGCCAGCAGTTCCATCCTAGACAGATACTATGGCTACACCTTC. The chain employs TRBV6-1 and TRBJ1-2; D might be TRBD1 (5 bases). Germline loops: CDR1 MNHNS, CDR2 SASEGT. Trimming pared 5 bases from V and 3 bases from J, leaving 16 bases between. This CDR3 comprises 15 residues.

The chain uses TRBV28 and TRBJ2-7; TRBD1 aligns across 7 bases. Per germline, CDR1 MDHEN and CDR2 SYDVKM. V was pared by 5 bases and J by 3 bases, with 7 bases of the junction left unmatched. The CDR3 extends over 14 amino acids. CDR3 nucleotide sequence: TGTGCCAGCAGTGCACCGGGACAGAACTACGAGCAGTACTTC. Its protein product is CASSAPGQNYEQYF.

This chain uses TRBV9 with TRBJ1-3; D not certain. With 4 bases removed from V and 0 bases from J, the gap between germline ends came to 5 bases. The CDR3 covers 13 residues. Germline CDR1 is SGDLS and CDR2 is YYNGEE. The CDR3 spells CASSPLSGNTIYF. The CDR3 nucleotides read TGTGCCAGCAGCCCTCTCTCTGGAAACACCATATATTTT.

V is TRBV11-2 and J is TRBJ1-2; 10 bases line up with TRBD1. V lost 4 bases, J lost 3 bases, and 8 bases stayed unmatched. The CDR3 is made up of 16 amino acids. CDR1 is SGHAT, CDR2 FQNNGV, per germline. DNA of the CDR3: TGTGCCAGCAGCTGGATGACAGGGGGCAAGGACTATGGCTACACCTTC. It specifies CASSWMTGGKDYGYTF.

The V call is TRBV5-1, the J call TRBJ1-4, with D hard to call. This CDR3 region has 14 residues. V was pared by 7 bases and J by 3 bases, with 13 bases between. Germline V CDR1 and CDR2: SGHRS, YFSETQ. CDR3 coding DNA: TGCGCCAGCGCCGATGGAGCGGCTAATGAAAAACTGTTTTTT. It translates to CASADGAANEKLFF.